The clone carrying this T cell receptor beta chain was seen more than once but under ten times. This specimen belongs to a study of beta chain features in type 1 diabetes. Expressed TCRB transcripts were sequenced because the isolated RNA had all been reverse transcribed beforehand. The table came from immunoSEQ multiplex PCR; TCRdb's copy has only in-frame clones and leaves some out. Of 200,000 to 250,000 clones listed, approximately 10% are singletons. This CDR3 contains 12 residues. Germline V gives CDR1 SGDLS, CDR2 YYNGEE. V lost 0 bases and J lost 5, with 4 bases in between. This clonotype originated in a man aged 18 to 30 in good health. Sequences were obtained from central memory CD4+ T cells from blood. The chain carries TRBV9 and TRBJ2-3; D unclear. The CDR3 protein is CASSVGIDTQYF. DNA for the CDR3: TGTGCCAGCAGCGTAGGAATAGATACGCAGTATTTT.